The subject of this entry is one T cell receptor (beta chain). Germline lookup yields CDR1 SGHRS and CDR2 YFSETQ. The CDR3 extends over 16 amino acids. The ends were cut back, 4 bases at V and 7 bases at J, with 20 bases in the middle. This record comes from a study of T cell changes during pregnancy in multiple sclerosis. Profiling relied on immunoSEQ multiplex PCR, and the TCRdb table lists in-frame clones only, not all of them. The sample consists of 50,000 to 65,000 clones, approximately 91% of them appearing once. The input for sequencing was CD4+ T cells from peripheral blood mononuclear cells, taken in the first trimester of pregnancy. This TCR was sampled from a female donor with multiple sclerosis, enrolled in a pregnancy study. The rearrangement joins TRBV5-1 to TRBJ2-2; D possibly corresponds to TRBD2 (6 bases). The CDR3 region has the DNA TGCGCCAGCAGCCAGAGGGACTCCAAAGGTGGCGGGGAGCTGTTTTTT. Its translation: CASSQRDSKGGGELFF.